These T cell receptor beta chains were read from a single sample in a study of T cell responses to AZD1222 COVID-19 vaccine. Here immunoSEQ multiplex PCR was the method, and the copy in TCRdb shows in-frame clones only, minus some. The sample consists of about 55,000 clones, roughly 90% of them appearing once. The sequences come from peripheral blood, collected on day 0 of AZD1222 vaccination. The receptors originated from an adult in good health. The CDR3 runs from the conserved cysteine through the conserved F or W. The D gene is left open where the match is weak. Expanded clones get a size class; other rows say once, few or many, or leave the size out.

TRBJ2-7,NA,TRBD2,TRBV7-3,TGTGCCAGCAGCTTAATGGCTAGCGGTGAGCAGTACTTC,CASSLMASGEQYF
TRBJ2-3,NA,TRBD2,TRBV7-9,TGTGCCAGCAGCAAACTTACTAGCGGGGAGCAGTATTTT,CASSKLTSGEQYF
TRBJ1-3,NA,NA,TRBV9,TGTGCCAGCAGCGGGCAGGGAAACACCATATATTTT,CASSGQGNTIYF
TRBJ2-7,NA,NA,TRBV28,TGTGCCAGCTTTGCCCATGGCAGAGCCTACGAGCAGTACTTC,CASFAHGRAYEQYF
TRBJ1-6,once,TRBD1,TRBV30,TGTGCCTGGAGTGTACAGGGGGGGCGGAATTCACCCCTCCACTTT,CAWSVQGGRNSPLHF
TRBJ1-1,NA,TRBD1,TRBV5-4,TGTGCCAGCAGCTTGGACAGGGGGCGGACTGAAGCTTTCTTT,CASSLDRGRTEAFF
TRBJ2-5,once,TRBD1,TRBV5-1,TGCGCCAGCAGCGACTCAGGGGGCAGGGAGACCCAGTACTTC,CASSDSGGRETQYF
TRBJ1-5,NA,NA,TRBV2,TGTGCCAGCAGTCCAGATAGCAATCAGCCCCAGCATTTT,CASSPDSNQPQHF
TRBJ1-2,NA,NA,TRBV18,TGTGCCAGCTCACCATTTTCGGACAGCTCTGGCTACACCTTC,CASSPFSDSSGYTF
TRBJ1-5,NA,NA,TRBV19,TGTGCCAGTAGTATTAGTGCAGGGTATAATCAGCCCCAGCATTTT,CASSISAGYNQPQHF
TRBJ2-5,NA,NA,TRBV5-1,TGCGCCAGCACCCGGGACCCCCCACAGGTGTACCAAGAGACCCAGTACTTC,CASTRDPPQVYQETQYF
TRBJ2-2,NA,TRBD1,TRBV28,TGTGCCAGCAGTTTATTCCGGGACAGGGGCGACACCGGGGAGCTGTTTTTT,CASSLFRDRGDTGELFF
TRBJ1-4,NA,TRBD1,TRBV7-2,TGTGCCAGCAGCTCCGGGAAGACAGGGGGTTGGGAAAAACTGTTTTTT,CASSSGKTGGWEKLFF